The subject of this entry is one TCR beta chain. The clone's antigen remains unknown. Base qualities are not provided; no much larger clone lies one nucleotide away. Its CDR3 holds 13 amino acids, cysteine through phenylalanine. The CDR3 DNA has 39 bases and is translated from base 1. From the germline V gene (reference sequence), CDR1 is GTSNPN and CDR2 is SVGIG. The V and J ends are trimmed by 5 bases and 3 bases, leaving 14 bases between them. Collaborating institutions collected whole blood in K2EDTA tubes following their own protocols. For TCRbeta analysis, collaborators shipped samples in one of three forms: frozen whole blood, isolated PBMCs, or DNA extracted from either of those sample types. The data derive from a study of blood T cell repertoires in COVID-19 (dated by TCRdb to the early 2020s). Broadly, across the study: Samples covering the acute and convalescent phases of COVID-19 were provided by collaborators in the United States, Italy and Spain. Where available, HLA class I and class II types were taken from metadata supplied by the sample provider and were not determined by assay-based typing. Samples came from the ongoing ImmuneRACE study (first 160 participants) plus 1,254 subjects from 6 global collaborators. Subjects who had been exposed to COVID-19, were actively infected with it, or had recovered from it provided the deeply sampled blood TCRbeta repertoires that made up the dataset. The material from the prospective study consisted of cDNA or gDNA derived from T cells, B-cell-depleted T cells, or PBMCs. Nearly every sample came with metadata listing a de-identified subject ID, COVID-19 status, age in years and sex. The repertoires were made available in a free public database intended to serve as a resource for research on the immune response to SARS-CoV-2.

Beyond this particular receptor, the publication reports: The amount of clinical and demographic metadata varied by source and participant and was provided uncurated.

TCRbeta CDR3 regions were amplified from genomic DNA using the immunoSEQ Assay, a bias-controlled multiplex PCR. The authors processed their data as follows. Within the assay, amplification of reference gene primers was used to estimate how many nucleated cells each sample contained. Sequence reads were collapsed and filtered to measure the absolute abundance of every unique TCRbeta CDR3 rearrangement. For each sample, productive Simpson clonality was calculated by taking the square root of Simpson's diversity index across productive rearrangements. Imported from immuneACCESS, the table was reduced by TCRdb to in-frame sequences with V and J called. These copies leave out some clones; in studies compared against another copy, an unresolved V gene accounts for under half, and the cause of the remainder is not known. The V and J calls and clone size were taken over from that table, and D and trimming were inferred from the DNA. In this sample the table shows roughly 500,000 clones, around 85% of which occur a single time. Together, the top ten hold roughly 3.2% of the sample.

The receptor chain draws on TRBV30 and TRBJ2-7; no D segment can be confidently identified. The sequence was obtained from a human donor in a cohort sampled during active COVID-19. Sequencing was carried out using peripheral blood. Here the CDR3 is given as CAWFDGPFYEQYF. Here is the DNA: TGTGCCTGGTTCGATGGGCCGTTCTACGAGCAGTACTTC. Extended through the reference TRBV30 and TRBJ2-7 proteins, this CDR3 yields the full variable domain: SQTIHQWPATLVQPVGSPLSLECTVEGTSNPNLYWYRQAAGRGLQLLFYSVGIGQISSEVPQNLSASRPQDRQFILSSKKLLLSDSGFYLCAWFDGPFYEQYFGPGTRLTVT.